These T cell receptor beta chains were read from a single sample in a study of control samples from healthy donors and cancer patients. Profiling relied on immunoSEQ multiplex PCR, and the TCRdb table lists in-frame clones only, not all of them. The sample contains about 120,000 clones, approximately 88% of which appear only once. What was sequenced was blood. The receptors come from a man aged 35 to 55 in good health. The CDR3 runs from the conserved cysteine through the conserved F or W. A D gene is named only where the DNA matches it firmly. The size entry is marked missing in some rows and otherwise reads once, few, many or a size class.

>TRBJ1-2|NA|NA|14|TRBV7-2
TGTGCCAGCACCTCAGACCCCCCCTACTATGGCTACACCTTC
CASTSDPPYYGYTF
>TRBJ1-3|NA|few|16|TRBV18
TGTGCCAGCTCACCTTCACAGGGAGGCTCTGGAAACACCATATATTTT
CASSPSQGGSGNTIYF
>TRBJ1-2|TRBD1|NA|17|TRBV4-1
TGCGCCAGCAGCCAAGACCTACTAGGACAGGGGGTTGATGGCTACACCTTC
CASSQDLLGQGVDGYTF
>TRBJ2-5|NA|once|12|TRBV30
TGTGCCTGGAGCCTTCTTACCGAGACCCAGTACTTC
CAWSLLTETQYF
>TRBJ1-6|NA|NA|15|TRBV9
TGTGCCAGCAGCGTAGGAGGGGGTCGTAATTCACCCCTCCACTTT
CASSVGGGRNSPLHF
>TRBJ1-2|TRBD1|NA|15|TRBV27
TGTGCCAGCAGTTTATCGGGACAGCGGGACTATGGCTACACCTTC
CASSLSGQRDYGYTF
>TRBJ2-7|TRBD1|NA|15|TRBV9
TGTGCCAGCAGCGTAGCCGGACAGGCCACCTACGAGCAGTACTTC
CASSVAGQATYEQYF
>TRBJ2-7|NA|NA|15|TRBV13
TGTGCCAGCAGCTTAGTAGTGGGGACGGCGTACGAGCAGTACTTC
CASSLVVGTAYEQYF
>TRBJ1-6|TRBD1|once|17|TRBV27
TGTGCCAGCAGTTTGGCGGGACAGGGGACCTATAATTCACCCCTCCACTTT
CASSLAGQGTYNSPLHF
>TRBJ1-5|NA|NA|15|TRBV4-3
TGCGCCAGCAGCCAAGATCGGCAGGGAAGTCAGCCCCAGCATTTT
CASSQDRQGSQPQHF
>TRBJ1-1|TRBD1|NA|11|TRBV20-1
TGCAGTGCCCGGACAGGGGGTGTAGCTTTCTTT
CSARTGGVAFF
>TRBJ2-6|TRBD1|NA|17|TRBV19
TGTGCCAGTAGTATAAGGCAGGGGGCGCCCGGGGCCAACGTCCTGACTTTC
CASSIRQGAPGANVLTF
>TRBJ1-6|NA|NA|13|TRBV21-1
TGTGCCAGCAGCAGGTACGATAATTCACCCCTCCACTTT
CASSRYDNSPLHF
>TRBJ1-5|NA|NA|13|TRBV12-5
TGTGCTAGTGGTTTGGCGGGGAATCAGCCCCAGCATTTT
CASGLAGNQPQHF
>TRBJ1-2|TRBD1|few|16|TRBV6-7
TGTGCCAGCCCCCTCGACTGGACAGGGGTTAACTATGGCTACACCTTC
CASPLDWTGVNYGYTF
>TRBJ1-2|TRBD1|NA|14|TRBV7-9
TGTGCCAGCAGCTTGAAGGGGGCAGACTATGGCTACACCTTC
CASSLKGADYGYTF
>TRBJ2-2|TRBD2|few|17|TRBV6-2/TRBV6-3
TGTGCCAGCAGTTACGTGACTAGCGGTATAAACACCGGGGAGCTGTTTTTT
CASSYVTSGINTGELFF
>TRBJ1-5|NA|few|13|TRBV2
TGTGCCAGCAGTGAAACAGGATATCAGCCCCAGCATTTT
CASSETGYQPQHF
>TRBJ2-3|NA|once|11|TRBV3-1/TRBV3-2
TGTGCCAGCAGCCATACAGATACGCAGTATTTT
CASSHTDTQYF
>TRBJ1-1|NA|once|12|TRBV30
TGTGCCTGGAGTGTCGAGGGACCTGAAGCTTTCTTT
CAWSVEGPEAFF
>TRBJ1-5|NA|NA|14|TRBV18
TGTGCCAGCTCACCAGGATGGGGCAATCAGCCCCAGCATTTT
CASSPGWGNQPQHF
>TRBJ1-3|TRBD1|NA|18|TRBV5-1
TGCGCCAGCAGCTTAAGTGGGACAGGGGGCGTCTCTGGAAACACCATATATTTT
CASSLSGTGGVSGNTIYF
>TRBJ2-1|NA|NA|16|TRBV5-1
TGCGCCAGCAGCTTGATCACCACGGGACTCTCGAATGAGCAGTTCTTC
CASSLITTGLSNEQFF
>TRBJ1-1|NA|NA|14|TRBV9
TGTGCCAGCAGCGTAGTGGAAGGGTACACTGAAGCTTTCTTT
CASSVVEGYTEAFF
>TRBJ2-5|NA|NA|12|TRBV7-9
TGTGCCAGCAGCTCAAACATGGAGACCCAGTACTTC
CASSSNMETQYF
>TRBJ2-5|NA|NA|13|TRBV30
TGTGCCTGGAGTAGCAGGGGCCAAGAGACCCAGTACTTC
CAWSSRGQETQYF
>TRBJ2-7|NA|NA|14|TRBV19
TGTGCCAGTAGTATGCCGGACGGACCTTACGAGCAGTACTTC
CASSMPDGPYEQYF
>TRBJ2-5|TRBD2|NA|16|TRBV7-2
TGTGCCAGCAGCCCTAGCGGGGGGGCTGGTCAAGAGACCCAGTACTTC
CASSPSGGAGQETQYF
>TRBJ2-5|TRBD2|NA|15|TRBV5-1
TGCGCCAGCAGCGCGGCGGGGGGGGACGGAGAGACCCAGTACTTC
CASSAAGGDGETQYF
>TRBJ1-2|NA|NA|12|TRBV30
TGTGCCTGGAGAGGGTACAACTATGGCTACACCTTC
CAWRGYNYGYTF
>TRBJ1-5|NA|NA|13|TRBV30
TGTGCCTGGAGTGGGGGTGTGATCCAGCCCCAGCATTTT
CAWSGGVIQPQHF
>TRBJ2-3|NA|NA|13|TRBV11-2
TGTGCCAGCAGCTTATGGGGGACAGATACGCAGTATTTT
CASSLWGTDTQYF
>TRBJ2-7|NA|NA|15|TRBV11-2
TGTGCCAGCAGCTTAGAATTGACATCTCTTTACGAGCAGTACTTC
CASSLELTSLYEQYF
>TRBJ1-1|NA|NA|17|TRBV11-2
TGTGCCAGCAGCTTAGGCAGGGCGCGATTACCGAACACTGAAGCTTTCTTT
CASSLGRARLPNTEAFF
>TRBJ2-7|TRBD2|NA|13|TRBV13
TGTGCCAGCAGTTCCGGGACTAGGAAGGAGCAGTACTTC
CASSSGTRKEQYF
>TRBJ1-4|TRBD1|NA|15|TRBV18
TGTGCCAGCTCACCACCGACAGGGGACAGGGAAAAACTGTTTTTT
CASSPPTGDREKLFF
>TRBJ2-1|NA|NA|12|TRBV27
TGTGCCAGCAGTGATCGATACAATGAGCAGTTCTTC
CASSDRYNEQFF
>TRBJ1-1|NA|NA|10|TRBV29-1
TGCAGCGTCGGGACTATTGAAGCTTTCTTT
CSVGTIEAFF
>TRBJ1-2|NA|NA|13|TRBV24-1
TGTGCCACCAGTGATGAGGGGATAGGCGGCCACACCTTC
CATSDEGIGGHTF
>TRBJ1-6|TRBD1|NA|15|TRBV9
TGTGCCAGCAGCGGGGAACAGGGGGCTGGGTCACCCCTCCACTTT
CASSGEQGAGSPLHF
>TRBJ1-5|NA|NA|13|TRBV27
TGTGCCAGCAGTTTATGGAGCAATCAGCCCCAGCATTTT
CASSLWSNQPQHF
>TRBJ2-3|NA|NA|15|TRBV21-1
TGTGCCAGCAGCAGCCCACTCGCGGTGACAGATACGCAGTATTTT
CASSSPLAVTDTQYF